Shown below are 29 T cell receptor beta chains from a single sample sequenced in a study of blood T cells in healthy people across ages. PCR was performed a second time for roughly 7 to 12 cycles using a sample-barcoded 5' primer and a J-beta primer mix. TCRdb called the 5' RACE reads again in MiXCR, with one record for every CDR3 protein. The sample has hundreds of thousands of distinct CDR3 sequences; roughly 47% are singletons. Specimen: blood. These receptors were taken from an older woman in good health.

This chain connects TRBV3-1 to TRBJ2-7; 11 bases line up with TRBD2. In germline, CDR1 is LGHDT, CDR2 YNNKEL (reference sequence). With V trimmed by 4 bases and J by 5 bases, 7 bases remained unmatched. This CDR3 spans 15 amino acids. The DNA of the CDR3 is TGTGCCAGCAGCCCCCTAGCGGGGGGTAGGAACGAGCAGTACTTC. Its translation is CASSPLAGGRNEQYF.

The chain has TRBV18 and TRBJ2-7; D is undetermined. The CDR3 loop spans 12 amino acids. Germline values: CDR1 KGHSH, CDR2 LQKENI. Trimming pared 2 bases from V and 6 bases from J, leaving 8 bases between. CDR3 region: CASSPYSREQYF. CDR3 nucleotide sequence: TGTGCCAGCTCACCATATAGTCGCGAGCAGTACTTC.

This clonotype was detected a few times. This sequence joins TRBV7-9 and TRBJ2-7; D unresolved. This CDR3 is built from 11 residues. CDR1 and CDR2 (germline): SEHNR, FQNEAQ (reference sequence). V lost 2 bases and J lost 5, with 4 bases in between. The CDR3 sequence: CASSLSNEQYF. The CDR3 DNA follows: TGTGCCAGCAGCTTAAGTAACGAGCAGTACTTC.

The chain uses TRBV27 and TRBJ1-4, with unresolved D. Between the trimmed V and J ends, which lost 5 bases and 2 bases, there was a span of 12 bases. CDR1 is MNHEY and CDR2 is SMNVEV in the germline V gene (reference sequence). The length of the CDR3 is 15 residues. CDR3 amino acids: CASSARGKTNEKLFF. Written as DNA, the CDR3 is TGTGCCAGCAGTGCTCGAGGGAAGACTAATGAAAAACTGTTTTTT.

This clonotype appeared a few times. The V gene is TRBV9, the J gene TRBJ2-5; TRBD1 matches at 9 bases. The J call may be mistaken, given a closer DNA end match to TRBJ2-7. The CDR3 sequence is 13 residues long. Germline loops: CDR1 SGDLS, CDR2 YYNGEE. CDR3 nucleotide sequence: TGTGCCAGCAGCGGACAGGGGGACTACGAGCAGTACTTC. It encodes CASSGQGDYEQYF.

This clonotype has at least ten counts. V is TRBV28 and J is TRBJ2-1; 9 bases match TRBD2. CDR3 length: 16 amino acids. CDR1 and CDR2 from the germline V gene are MDHEN and SYDVKM. Trimming took 1 base from V and 2 from J; bases not matched to a gene: 3. CDR3 nucleotide sequence: TGTGCCAGCAGTTTATATCCTAGCGGGACCTACAATGAGCAGTTCTTC. Protein product: CASSLYPSGTYNEQFF.

CDR3 bases: TGTGCCAGCAGCTTAGCGGGAGGGGTAAACGAGCAGTTCTTC. The encoded protein is CASSLAGGVNEQFF. V gene TRBV7-2 combines with J gene TRBJ2-1, with TRBD2 matching over 7 bases. The CDR3 length is 14 residues. V was clipped by 0 bases and J by 10 bases; unmatched bases: 6. Looked up from germline, CDR1 is SGHTA and CDR2 is FQGNSA.

This clonotype showed up just a few times. This chain links TRBV24-1 with TRBJ2-7, with D tentatively TRBD2 (6 bases). V lost 1 base to trimming and J lost 0 bases, with 9 bases between them. The CDR3 loop spans 15 amino acids. Germline loops: CDR1 KGHDR, CDR2 SFDVKD. CDR3 coding DNA: TGTGCCACCAGTGATTTTTCCGGGGGCTCCTACGAGCAGTACTTC. This codes for CATSDFSGGSYEQYF.

This chain joins TRBV6-1 and TRBJ1-2; the D is unclear. The CDR3 is made up of 14 amino acids. CDR1 is MNHNS, CDR2 SASEGT, per germline. V was cut by 2 bases and J by 3 bases, with 10 bases left in between. CDR3 amino acids: CASSERGQDYGYTF. Written as DNA, the CDR3 is TGTGCCAGCAGTGAACGTGGGCAAGACTATGGCTACACCTTC.

In regard to this clonotype: At one boundary the junction diverges from the germline segment, which might be a read error. The chain links TRBV7-2 to TRBJ2-7, with TRBD2 matching 8 bases. Germline CDR1 SGHTA, CDR2 FQGNSA. The CDR3 loop spans 16 amino acids. The CDR3 DNA reads TGTGTCAGCAGCCACTCCTACCGGACTAGCCGGGACGAGCAGTACTTC. As protein: CVSSHSYRTSRDEQYF.

V usage is TRBV5-1 and J usage is TRBJ2-1, with a tentative D call TRBD1 (6 bases). Trimming took 4 bases from V and 2 from J, leaving 16 bases between them. CDR3 size: 16 residues. Germline CDR1 and CDR2: SGHRS and YFSETQ. DNA for the CDR3: TGCGCCAGCAGCCAGACAGGCGCAGCAACCTACAATGAGCAGTTCTTC. As protein: CASSQTGAATYNEQFF.

This clonotype was seen a few times. The genes are TRBV12-3 or TRBV12-4 and TRBJ2-1, with 10 bases aligning to TRBD2. V dropped 4 bases and J dropped 8; count of bases not matched to a gene: 17. This CDR3 has 18 residues. CDR3 DNA: TGTGCCAGCAGTTCCGGGGTAGCGGGGGGAACCCCCTCCTATGAGCAGTTCTTC. Protein sequence: CASSSGVAGGTPSYEQFF.

The sample holds a few counts of this clonotype. The rearrangement joins TRBV27 to TRBJ2-7; no clear D gene. CDR1 and CDR2 (germline): MNHEY, SMNVEV (reference sequence). Trimming removed 0 bases from V and 7 bases from J, with 19 bases in between. The CDR3 contains 16 residues. CDR3 loop: CASSLSSGWDGREQYF. The CDR3 DNA is TGTGCCAGCAGTTTATCGTCCGGGTGGGATGGTAGGGAGCAGTACTTC.

The DNA for the CDR3 is TGTGCCAGCAGTTTTACAGGGGGCCCAGGCGAGCAGTACTTC. This translates into CASSFTGGPGEQYF. The genes are TRBV12-3 or TRBV12-4 and TRBJ2-7; TRBD1 agrees at 9 bases. Trimming cost V 3 bases and J 6 bases; bases outside gene matches: 6. There are 14 residues in the CDR3.

The rearrangement links TRBV4-1 to TRBJ1-1; possibly TRBD1 for D (5 bases). The CDR3 consists of 14 residues. V was pared by 3 bases and J by 5 bases, with 13 bases between. Germline V gives CDR1 MGHRA, CDR2 YSYEKL. The CDR3 bases are TGCGCCAGCAGCCAGGGTGGGGGTTGGACTGAAGCTTTCTTT. Residues: CASSQGGGWTEAFF.

The gene calls are TRBV9 and TRBJ2-1, with D hard to call. Trimming cost V 0 bases and J 6 bases, with 13 bases left between them. Germline CDR1 is SGDLS and CDR2 is YYNGEE. This CDR3 has 15 amino acids. The DNA for the CDR3 is TGTGCCAGCAGCGTAGAGGCGGCCAACTTCAATGAGCAGTTCTTC. As protein: CASSVEAANFNEQFF. The whole variable domain, remainder taken from reference TRBV9 and TRBJ2-1, is DSGVTQTPKHLITATGQRVTLRCSPRSGDLSVYWYQQSLDQGLQFLIQYYNGEERAKGNILERFSAQQFPDLHSELNLSSLELGDSALYFCASSVEAANFNEQFFGPGTRLTVL.

This clonotype was seen more than once but under ten times. The chain carries TRBV5-1 and TRBJ2-7; 9 positions agree with TRBD2. Unmatched junction bases numbered 5, after V lost 0 bases and J lost 7 bases. CDR1 and CDR2 from the germline V gene are SGHRS and YFSETQ. The CDR3 is 14 amino acids. The CDR3 DNA sequence: TGCGCCAGCAGCTTGGTAGCGGGAGCTGAAGAGCAGTACTTC. Encoded protein: CASSLVAGAEEQYF.

The V and J genes are TRBV20-1 and TRBJ1-5; TRBD1 might be the D (6 bases). The V and J ends lost 5 bases and 2 bases respectively, with 13 bases between them. In germline, CDR1 is DFQATT, CDR2 SNEGSKA (reference sequence). This CDR3 spans 14 amino acids. Here the CDR3 reads CSAPRGAGNQPQHF. The CDR3 nucleotides are TGCAGTGCTCCCAGGGGCGCGGGCAATCAGCCCCAGCATTTT.

CDR3 protein: CASSSIGGGTDTQYF. CDR3 in DNA: TGTGCCAGCAGTTCAATCGGGGGAGGCACAGATACGCAGTATTTT. The V call is TRBV12-3 or TRBV12-4, the J call TRBJ2-3, with TRBD2 as a possible D gene (6 bases). The CDR3 loop spans 15 amino acids. Trimming shortened V by 4 bases and J by 1 base, and 12 bases separated the two germline ends.

V usage is TRBV2 and J usage is TRBJ1-1; 9 nucleotides agree with TRBD1. Germline values: CDR1 SNHLY, CDR2 FYNNEI. V was clipped by 6 bases and J by 2 bases; unmatched bases: 7. The CDR3 has 15 residues. The CDR3 protein is CASRSEQGANTEAFF. The CDR3, as DNA: TGTGCCAGCAGGTCCGAACAGGGGGCAAACACTGAAGCTTTCTTT. The complete variable domain, with remaining parts taken from reference TRBV2 and TRBJ1-1, reads EPEVTQTPSHQVTQMGQEVILRCVPISNHLYFYWYRQILGQKVEFLVSFYNNEISEKSEIFDDQFSVERPDGSNFTLKIRSTKLEDSAMYFCASRSEQGANTEAFFGQGTRLTVV.

The V gene is TRBV20-1, the J gene TRBJ2-1; 8 bases fit TRBD1. In germline, CDR1 is DFQATT, CDR2 SNEGSKA (reference sequence). The CDR3 has 16 amino acids. J was trimmed by 4 bases and V by 5 bases; bases with no gene match: 13. CDR3 loop: CSARSSAGTGYNEQFF. The CDR3 coding sequence is TGCAGTGCTCGATCCTCCGCCGGGACAGGATACAATGAGCAGTTCTTC.

A few counts support this clonotype. The rearrangement joins TRBV20-1 to TRBJ2-7; the match to TRBD1 covers 12 bases. Matching the DNA end better, TRBJ2-5 makes the J call doubtful. The CDR3 runs to 14 residues. CDR1 and CDR2 from the germline V gene are DFQATT and SNEGSKA (reference sequence). For the CDR3, the DNA is TGCAGTGCTCAGAGGGACAGGGGGCGTGAGACCCAGTACTTC. The encoded protein is CSAQRDRGRETQYF.

The chain recombines TRBV7-9 with TRBJ2-7; a weak D match, TRBD1 (7 bases). CDR3 length: 14 amino acids. Between the trimmed V and J ends, which lost 5 bases and 2 bases, there was a span of 13 bases. In germline, CDR1 is SEHNR, CDR2 FQNEAQ (reference sequence). CDR3 in DNA: TGTGCCAGCAGCGGAGGGGGCCGGACCTACGAGCAGTACTTC. Amino acid sequence: CASSGGGRTYEQYF.

This clonotype was seen a handful of times. The chain couples TRBV29-1 to TRBJ2-1; TRBD1 matches 7 bases. This CDR3 has 13 residues. V lost 5 bases, J lost 9 bases, and 10 bases stayed unmatched. CDR1 and CDR2 (germline): SQVTM, ANQGSEA. CDR3 sequence reads: CSVQPQGDTEQFF. In DNA form, the CDR3 reads TGCAGCGTTCAACCTCAGGGGGACACTGAGCAGTTCTTC.

This clonotype was counted once. The chain couples TRBV6-5 to TRBJ1-2; 8 bases fit TRBD1. There are 15 residues in the CDR3. The germline gives CDR1 MNHEY, CDR2 SVGAGI. V was pared by 11 bases and J by 8 bases, with 19 bases of the junction left unmatched. The CDR3 DNA is TGTGCCGGCAAGGGGAGACAGGGGACGATTACAGGCTACACCTTC. It specifies CAGKGRQGTITGYTF.

V usage is TRBV11-2 and J usage is TRBJ1-6, with a weak D call TRBD1 (6 bases). V lost 1 base, J lost 6 bases, and 10 bases lay in between. The CDR3 contains 15 residues. The V gene's germline CDR1 is SGHAT and CDR2 FQNNGV. This CDR3 is CASSLGGHSNSPLHF. In DNA, the CDR3 is TGTGCCAGCAGCTTAGGGGGACATTCTAATTCACCCCTCCACTTT. Full variable domain (outside the CDR3, taken from reference TRBV11-2 and TRBJ1-6): EAGVAQSPRYKIIEKRQSVAFWCNPISGHATLYWYQQILGQGPKLLIQFQNNGVVDDSQLPKDRFSAERLKGVDSTLKIQPAKLEDSAVYLCASSLGGHSNSPLHFGNGTRLTVT.

The sample holds a few counts of this clonotype. The gene calls are TRBV7-8 and TRBJ2-7; D ambiguous. Germline V gene data show CDR1 as SGHVS and CDR2 as FQNEAQ. The CDR3 consists of 14 residues. V was shortened by 7 bases and J by 1 base, with 14 bases between the two germline ends. The CDR3: CASTYRALSYEQYF. The CDR3 coding sequence is TGTGCCAGCACTTACCGGGCTCTTTCCTACGAGCAGTACTTC.

A note on this clonotype: Since the CDR3 does not end with the conserved phenylalanine or tryptophan, this likely comes from a read error. V and J are TRBV18 and TRBJ2-1; D is perhaps TRBD2 (5 bases). Germline V lookup: CDR1 KGHSH, CDR2 LQKENI. This CDR3 is 15 amino acids long. Trimming stripped 0 bases from V and 4 bases from J, with 10 bases between. The CDR3 nucleotides are TGTGCCAGCTCACCACCCGGGGTGGGGTACAATGAGCAGTTCCTC. It is translated as CASSPPGVGYNEQFL.

This chain links TRBV3-1 with TRBJ2-7, with a tentative D call TRBD1 (6 bases). The CDR3 is made up of 13 amino acids. Trimming removed 3 bases from V and 3 bases from J, with 9 bases in between. The germline V gene has CDR1 LGHDT and CDR2 YNNKEL (reference sequence). CDR3 in amino acids: CASSHRGYYEQYF. Here the CDR3 DNA reads TGTGCCAGCAGCCACAGGGGTTACTACGAGCAGTACTTC.